This T cell receptor (beta chain) was recovered during a study of T-cell memory formation after mild COVID-19. For the study at large: TCR clustering was largely donor specific. Study-level results: Clones that contracted clustered mainly in CM and EM if CD4+ and in EMRA if CD8+. A subset of responding clones appeared in pre-infection memory, suggesting cross-reactive memory joined.

This clonotype was seen only a few times. Its antigen is not known. Trimming pared 4 bases from V and 1 base from J, leaving 19 bases between. CDR1 is SGHTA, CDR2 FQGNSA, per germline. The CDR3 spans 17 residues. TCRdb fed the 5' RACE reads into MiXCR, producing one record per CDR3 protein. Among fewer than 250,000 distinct CDR3 sequences listed, 15% were seen once. Material for sequencing was PBMCs or a T cell subset sorted from them (not recorded which). This TCR derives from an adult woman who had mild COVID-19 (a few samples of this study predate the infection). Cell type and time point are not known. The chain carries TRBV7-2 and TRBJ1-2; tentatively, D is TRBD1 (6 bases). The CDR3 nucleotides are TGTGCCAGCAGCTCCCGAGGCTGGGACATGGATAACTATGGCTACACCTTC. It codes for CASSSRGWDMDNYGYTF.